One TCR beta chain is described in this entry. The data stem from a study of blood T cell repertoires in COVID-19. The overall study: Material from acute and convalescent COVID-19 was sourced from the United States, Italy and Spain. PBMCs, B-cell-depleted T cells, or T cells were the source of the cDNA or gDNA that made up the material.

This CDR3 is 16 amino acids long. The V gene's germline CDR1 is KGHSH and CDR2 LQKENI. V lost 2 bases, J lost 9 bases, and 20 bases lay in between. As originally analysed: The assay estimated nucleated cells by amplifying reference gene primers. TCRdb's table, derived via immunoSEQ multiplex PCR, lists solely in-frame clones and lacks some. That table supplies the V and J calls and clone size; D and trimming were determined from the DNA. The sample has 200,000 to 250,000 clones, around 84% seen once; the top ten hold 15% to 20%. V usage is TRBV18 and J usage is TRBJ2-1; D possibly corresponds to TRBD2 (7 bases). The TCR originated in a woman aged 80 or over with active or convalescent COVID-19. Sequencing was performed on peripheral blood. The CDR3 sequence is CASSPDWGGPLGEQFF. The CDR3 nucleotides are TGTGCCAGCTCACCAGACTGGGGGGGCCCATTGGGTGAGCAGTTCTTC.